This T cell receptor (beta chain) was found in a study of control samples from healthy donors and cancer patients (dated by TCRdb to 2020 to 2021). With respect to this clone: There is no known antigen for this receptor. Base qualities were left out, and no much larger clone turns up one base away.

Receptors were amplified or captured by the immunoSEQ multiplex PCR assay. The table was pulled from immuneACCESS by TCRdb, which kept in-frame rearrangements only. Such tables lose some clones; where checked, under half of the loss comes from unresolved V genes, and the rest has no known cause. Across this sample there are fewer than 100,000 clones, with roughly 78% seen only once. The ten top clones hold 1.5% to 2.5% of the sample. Material for sequencing was blood. The clonotype originates from a man in his sixties in good health.

CDR3 protein: CASSQLWGGGDTQYF. The nucleotides read TGTGCCAGCAGCCAACTCTGGGGGGGCGGAGATACGCAGTATTTT. The V and J genes are TRBV3-1 (or the pseudogene TRBV3-2) and TRBJ2-3; possibly the D gene is TRBD2, per 7 matching bases. V drops 2 bases and J drops 5 bases, leaving 14 bases in between. The CDR3 contains 15 residues, cysteine and phenylalanine counted. The DNA shown is the 45-base CDR3, in frame from base 1. For CDR1 and CDR2, the germline V gene (reference sequence) lists LGHDT and YNNKEL.